This T cell receptor beta chain was sequenced in a study of T cell responses to AZD1222 COVID-19 vaccine. About the study: Analyses pooled second doses at about 4 or about 12 weeks.

CDR1 and CDR2 from the germline V gene are SEHNR and FQNEAQ (reference sequence). This CDR3 comprises 15 residues. V was clipped by 6 bases and J by 6 bases; unmatched bases: 8. Using immunoSEQ multiplex PCR, the repertoire was profiled, and TCRdb retains in-frame clones only, with some absent. The repertoire holds approximately 110,000 clones, with approximately 88% as singletons. Findings and limits, study-wide: Spike-wide vaccine-associated CD4 TCRs dominated at 160-218 and 743-854. Increased Spike-specific TCR breadth and depth were observed after two AZD1222 doses. Females outnumbered males among donors, who were mostly white British; clonal diversity was possibly underestimated.

This clone was seen just once. No antigen is known for it. The sample here was peripheral blood, taken on day 0 of AZD1222 vaccination. The TCR was taken from an adult in good health. The chain carries TRBV7-9 and TRBJ1-6; 7 bases line up with TRBD1. The CDR3 coding sequence is TGTGCCAGCAGGAAGACAGGGTTCGGTAATTCACCCCTCCACTTT. Translation gives CASRKTGFGNSPLHF.